Listed here is a single T cell receptor (beta chain). The record originates from a study of blood T cell repertoires in COVID-19. Participants' reported clinical history set cohort assignment. This table comes from immunoSEQ multiplex PCR, and its TCRdb copy is limited to in-frame clones, with some not included. The sample records around 280,000 clones, around 89% being singletons. This TCR was sampled from a woman aged 18-29 years with acute COVID-19. Sequenced material: PBMCs or T cells enriched from blood (not recorded which).

The CDR3 here is CASSLFNVWQENQPQHF. The CDR3, as DNA: TGTGCCAGCAGCTTGTTTAATGTATGGCAGGAAAATCAGCCCCAGCATTTT. The chain carries TRBV5-6 and TRBJ1-5; D not resolved. This CDR3 spans 17 amino acids. Trimming took 1 base from V and 4 from J, leaving 18 bases between them. CDR1 is SGHDT and CDR2 is YYEEEE in the germline V gene.